This is a list of T cell receptor beta chains from one sample in a study of CD8+CD57+ T cells in acquired aplastic anemia. TCRdb processed the reads anew with MiXCR; each CDR3 protein has one entry. The data hold around 130,000 distinct CDR3 sequences, with 55% to 70% observed a single time. The material sequenced was sorted CD4+, CD8+, or CD8+CD57+ T cells (not recorded which) from PBMCs. The receptors stem from a human donor with aplastic anemia. CDR3s include the opening cysteine and the closing phenylalanine or tryptophan. Each record gives: CDR3 protein, CDR3 DNA, V gene, clone size, D gene, J gene. The D gene is left open where the match is weak. Clone sizes are given selectively: once, few, many, or a class where the clone is expanded.

CASSLYDEQFF	TGTGCCAGCAGCTTATATGATGAGCAGTTCTTC	TRBV7-9	few	NA	TRBJ2-1
CASSFPPQGGLGEQYF	TGTGCCAGCAGCTTCCCCCCGCAGGGGGGACTGGGCGAGCAGTACTTC	TRBV11-2	NA	NA	TRBJ2-7
CASSYGGTDTQYF	TGTGCCAGCAGTTACGGGGGGACAGATACGCAGTATTTT	TRBV6-5	NA	NA	TRBJ2-3
CASSQSPRLNTEAFF	TGCGCCAGCAGCCAATCTCCCAGGCTGAACACTGAAGCTTTCTTT	TRBV4-1	NA	NA	TRBJ1-1
CASSGAGPGSIYNEQFF	TGTGCCAGCAGCGGAGCGGGACCCGGATCGATTTACAATGAGCAGTTCTTC	TRBV9	few	TRBD2	TRBJ2-1
CSARDQTGNTEAFF	TGCAGTGCTAGAGACCAAACAGGGAACACTGAAGCTTTCTTT	TRBV20-1	NA	NA	TRBJ1-1
CASTIQEVETQYF	TGTGCCAGTACGATTCAGGAAGTGGAGACCCAGTACTTC	TRBV19	NA	NA	TRBJ2-5
CAMGTSDYYEQYF	TGTGCCATGGGGACTAGCGACTACTACGAGCAGTACTTC	TRBV10-3	few	TRBD2	TRBJ2-7
CATSDAGQGFYEQYF	TGTGCCACCAGTGACGCTGGACAGGGCTTCTACGAGCAGTACTTC	TRBV24-1	NA	TRBD1	TRBJ2-7
CSVESGNTEAFF	TGCAGCGTTGAATCAGGGAACACTGAAGCTTTCTTT	TRBV29-1	NA	NA	TRBJ1-1
CASREGETQYF	TGTGCCAGCAGGGAGGGGGAGACCCAGTACTTC	TRBV7-9	few	NA	TRBJ2-5
CASSMAEKYEQYF	TGTGCCAGCAGTATGGCAGAGAAATACGAGCAGTACTTC	TRBV27	NA	NA	TRBJ2-7
CASSRGGGGKQFF	TGTGCCAGCAGCCGAGGGGGCGGGGGGAAGCAGTTCTTC	TRBV7-3	NA	NA	TRBJ2-1
CATGSTRTGGQFF	TGTGCCACCGGATCCACGCGGACAGGGGGGCAGTTCTTC	TRBV15	NA	TRBD1	TRBJ2-1
CASSADSNYGYTF	TGTGCCAGCAGCGCGGACAGCAACTATGGCTACACCTTC	TRBV2	many	NA	TRBJ1-2
CATSRGDINTEAFF	TGTGCCACCAGCAGAGGGGACATTAACACTGAAGCTTTCTTT	TRBV15	NA	NA	TRBJ1-1
CSVTETGNTIYF	TGCAGCGTGACTGAGACCGGAAACACCATATATTTT	TRBV29-1	NA	NA	TRBJ1-3